This TCR beta chain was sequenced for a study of blood T cell repertoires in COVID-19. Study-level background: Some COVID-19 samples were acute and others convalescent; all came from the United States, Italy and Spain. The cDNA or gDNA used as material had been derived from T cells, B-cell-depleted T cells, or PBMCs.

With respect to this clone: An end of the junction differs from the germline gene, which may be a read error.

Source study methods: Reference gene primers were amplified, and this amplification served to estimate nucleated cell counts. The data were produced by immunoSEQ multiplex PCR, yet TCRdb's version contains in-frame clones alone and is incomplete. That table supplies the V and J calls and clone size; D and trimming were determined from the DNA. The sample yields about 69,000 clones, 80% to 90% seen once. CDR3 length: 12 residues. Germline lookup yields CDR1 MGHRA and CDR2 YSYEKL. The sequence was obtained from a woman in her forties or fifties with active COVID-19. Specimen: peripheral blood. The rearrangement joins TRBV4-1 to TRBJ1-1; D is unresolved. CDR3 in DNA: TGCGCCAGCAGCAAAGAACGAGGGGAAGCTTTCTTT. Translating gives CASSKERGEAFF.